The T cell receptor beta chain under discussion was sequenced for a study of response to subunit inactivated influenza vaccine. This clonotype was seen a handful of times. TCRdb redid the calling of the RT-PCR reads with MiXCR, one entry per CDR3 protein. The sample carries about 620,000 distinct CDR3 sequences, approximately 10% recorded once. The CDR3 runs to 15 residues. With V trimmed by 5 bases and J by 3 bases, 5 bases remained unmatched. Germline loops: CDR1 SGHTA, CDR2 FQGNSA. These data were also reused for a study on T cells expressing NK-cell markers. That investigation notes: The authors generated TCR beta cDNA through 5'RACE template switching with UMIs. Out of eight donors sequenced, seven tested HCMV-seropositive and the remaining one seronegative. With an anti-gamma-delta TCR antibody, sorting in several experiments was kept to alpha-beta TCR T cells. Leadership of the CD3+CD56-NKG2C+ fraction also belonged to these clonotypes in a few donors. Whether expanded NKG2C+ T cell clones recognized HCMV stayed uncertain.

This TCR came from a man between 45 and 60 years old who received an inactivated influenza vaccine. The chain uses TRBV7-2 and TRBJ2-7, with 12 bases fitting TRBD2. The input for sequencing was PBMCs from blood, taken on the day of vaccination. The CDR3: CASSRLAGGLYEQYF. The CDR3 DNA sequence: TGTGCCAGCAGCCGTCTAGCGGGGGGGCTCTACGAGCAGTACTTC. Using reference TRBV7-2 and TRBJ2-7 for the parts outside the CDR3, the full variable domain is GAGVSQSPSNKVTEKGKDVELRCDPISGHTALYWYRQSLGQGLEFLIYFQGNSAPDKSGLPSDRFSAERTGGSVSTLTIQRTQQEDSAVYLCASSRLAGGLYEQYFGPGTRLTVT.